The 27 T cell receptor beta chains given below trace back to one sample, sequenced in a study of molecular identifiers for immune sequencing clone quantification (dated 2018 in TCRdb). The library came from PCR. Sequenced using a NextSeq 500. TCRdb reworked the public reads: Q25 trimming with fastp, MiXCR clone assembly, productive beta chains retained. Rows with a matching CDR3 protein are joined into one entry that keeps the most common DNA and genes. Present in this sample are over 85,000 distinct CDR3 sequences, more than 20% of which were seen just once. The top ten clones comprise 0.7% to 0.8% of the sample. The sample comprised naive CD8+ T cells from blood, with Jurkat cell RNA spiked in. This specimen's cell subset or site label, per the study, means: FACS-sorted CD8+CD4-CCR7+CD45RA+ naive T cells. The receptors stem from a human donor in good health. Some libraries in this study had Jurkat cell RNA spiked in.

Concerning this clonotype itself: The CDR3 does not close with the conserved phenylalanine or tryptophan, likely indicating a read error. V gene TRBV4-1 combines with J gene TRBJ1-6; D perhaps matches TRBD1 (5 bases). The CDR3 consists of 16 residues. Germline V gene sequence: CDR1 MGHRA, CDR2 YSYEKL. V lost 2 bases and J 3 bases, leaving 11 bases between the germline ends. CDR3 loop: CASSQPGAVYNSPLHS. The DNA for the CDR3 is TGCGCCAGCAGCCAACCCGGGGCAGTCTATAATTCACCCCTCCACTCT.

This clonotype was detected many times. V usage is TRBV7-9 and J usage is TRBJ2-3; tentative D call: TRBD1 (5 bases). The CDR3 totals 14 residues. The germline gives CDR1 SEHNR, CDR2 FQNEAQ (reference sequence). Deletions cut 2 bases from V and 0 bases from J, with 6 bases between. DNA for the CDR3: TGTGCCAGCAGCTTACCAGGGAGCACAGATACGCAGTATTTT. It yields the protein CASSLPGSTDTQYF. Looking up the rest from reference TRBV7-9 and TRBJ2-3 gives the full variable domain: DTGVSQNPRHKITKRGQNVTFRCDPISEHNRLYWYRQTLGQGPEFLTYFQNEAQLEKSRLLSDRFSAERPKGSFSTLEIQRTEQGDSAMYLCASSLPGSTDTQYFGPGTRLTVL.

This clonotype was recorded at least ten times. This sequence joins TRBV7-2 and TRBJ1-1; no clear D. Per germline, CDR1 SGHTA and CDR2 FQGNSA. The CDR3 consists of 12 residues. Deletions cut 3 bases from V and 5 bases from J, with 7 bases between. The CDR3 loop reads CASSFAETEAFF. DNA for the CDR3: TGTGCCAGCAGCTTCGCGGAGACTGAAGCTTTCTTT. Complete variable domain (other parts from reference TRBV7-2 and TRBJ1-1): GAGVSQSPSNKVTEKGKDVELRCDPISGHTALYWYRQSLGQGLEFLIYFQGNSAPDKSGLPSDRFSAERTGGSVSTLTIQRTQQEDSAVYLCASSFAETEAFFGQGTRLTVV.

This clonotype has at least ten counts. J is TRBJ2-3 and V is TRBV13; 9 bases fit TRBD2. This CDR3 comprises 16 residues. J gave up 0 bases and V 4 bases, and 5 bases lay outside the gene matches. CDR1 and CDR2 (germline): PRHDT, FYEKMQ (reference sequence). The CDR3 region is CASSSSGTSSTDTQYF. In nucleotides, the CDR3 is TGTGCCAGCAGCTCCTCCGGGACTAGCAGCACAGATACGCAGTATTTT.

This clonotype was counted only a few times. The chain joins TRBV12-3 or TRBV12-4 to TRBJ2-7; D might be TRBD1 or TRBD2, each matching 5 bases. The length of the CDR3 is 15 residues. Trimming pared 5 bases from V and 0 bases from J, leaving 14 bases between. CDR3 nucleotide sequence: TGTGCCAGCAGTGCACCATGGGACCGCTCCTACGAGCAGTACTTC. It specifies CASSAPWDRSYEQYF.

This clonotype was counted at least ten times. The chain has TRBV6-5 and TRBJ2-3; 7 bases fit TRBD1. The CDR3 loop spans 16 amino acids. CDR1 and CDR2 (germline): MNHEY, SVGAGI. The junction had 6 bases not matched to a gene; V was cut back by 0 bases and J by 3 bases. The CDR3: CASSYSTGMETDTQYF. The DNA of the CDR3 is TGTGCCAGCAGTTACTCGACAGGGATGGAAACAGATACGCAGTATTTT.

With respect to this clonotype: An end of the junction does not agree with germline; a read error may underlie this. This sequence joins TRBV28 and TRBJ2-5; no firm D call. Germline-derived CDR1 and CDR2 are MDHEN and SYDVKM. The CDR3 totals 14 residues. The CDR3 loop is CASSSREEEETQYF. The CDR3 DNA reads as TGTGCGAGCAGTTCCCGCGAAGAAGAAGAGACCCAGTACTTC.

This clonotype was counted a few times. The J gene is TRBJ1-4, the V gene TRBV12-3 or TRBV12-4; 7 nucleotides line up with TRBD1. V gave up 4 bases and J gave up 0 bases; unmatched junction bases: 8. The CDR3 spans 17 residues. CDR3 protein: CASSSERGQTTNEKLFF. The CDR3 DNA sequence: TGTGCCAGCAGTTCCGAAAGGGGACAGACAACTAATGAAAAACTGTTTTTT.

The rearrangement joins TRBV7-9 to TRBJ2-5; 11 bases line up with TRBD2. The CDR3 runs to 17 residues. V was pared by 0 bases and J by 2 bases, with 5 bases of the junction left unmatched. Germline V CDR1 and CDR2: SEHNR, FQNEAQ (reference sequence). The CDR3: CASSLALTSGAQETQYF. The CDR3 bases are TGTGCCAGCAGCTTAGCTCTGACTAGCGGGGCACAAGAGACCCAGTACTTC. Filled out from reference TRBV7-9 and TRBJ2-5, the complete variable domain reads DTGVSQNPRHKITKRGQNVTFRCDPISEHNRLYWYRQTLGQGPEFLTYFQNEAQLEKSRLLSDRFSAERPKGSFSTLEIQRTEQGDSAMYLCASSLALTSGAQETQYFGPGTRLLVL.

This clonotype was recorded at least ten times. This sequence joins TRBV7-6 and TRBJ1-1; no reliable D call. The V gene lost 1 base and the J gene lost 4 bases, with 16 bases spanning the gap. From germline, CDR1 is SGHVS and CDR2 FNYEAQ. The CDR3 covers 16 residues. The CDR3 protein is CASSLGSFPVRTEAFF. The CDR3 DNA sequence: TGTGCCAGCAGCTTAGGGTCCTTTCCCGTTCGCACTGAAGCTTTCTTT.

In its sample, this clonotype was seen a few times. The V gene is TRBV27, the J gene TRBJ2-2; D is uncertain. Trimming left V 3 bases short and J 0 bases short, with 2 bases between. The CDR3 spans 13 residues. In germline, CDR1 is MNHEY, CDR2 SMNVEV (reference sequence). CDR3 sequence reads: CASSFSNTGELFF. The CDR3 nucleotides read TGTGCCAGCAGTTTCTCGAACACCGGGGAGCTGTTTTTT.

The sample holds many counts of this clonotype. The V and J genes are TRBV24-1 and TRBJ2-3; 8 positions match TRBD1. V was pared by 4 bases and J by 0 bases, with 5 bases of the junction left unmatched. The CDR3 extends over 16 amino acids. Germline-derived CDR1 and CDR2 are KGHDR and SFDVKD. CDR3 coding DNA: TGTGCCACCAGTGACGGGACAGGTACTAGCACAGATACGCAGTATTTT. Protein: CATSDGTGTSTDTQYF.

This clonotype was detected a few times. V usage is TRBV7-2 and J usage is TRBJ1-2; 9 nucleotides align to TRBD1. The CDR3 covers 15 residues. CDR1 SGHTA and CDR2 FQGNSA come from the germline V gene. With 5 bases clipped from V and 6 bases from J, the junction kept 10 bases outside the gene matches. The CDR3 reads CASSNPGQGRNGYTF. CDR3 in DNA: TGTGCCAGCAGCAATCCCGGACAGGGGAGGAATGGCTACACCTTC.

This clonotype was detected ten times or more. The chain carries TRBV4-1 and TRBJ2-1; 9 bases are a match to TRBD2. Germline V CDR1 and CDR2: MGHRA, YSYEKL. The CDR3 has 15 amino acids. With V trimmed by 1 base and J by 9 bases, 7 bases remained unmatched. The DNA of the CDR3 is TGCGCCAGCAGCCAAGGTGCGGGGGGGGGATCTGAGCAGTTCTTC. Translation gives CASSQGAGGGSEQFF.

This sequence joins TRBV20-1 and TRBJ2-5; D not resolved. V lost 3 bases, J lost 7 bases, and 12 bases lay in between. The CDR3 runs 12 residues. CDR1 is DFQATT, CDR2 SNEGSKA, per germline (reference sequence). CDR3 residues: CSASQPSGTQYF. CDR3 DNA: TGCAGTGCTAGTCAACCATCGGGGACCCAGTACTTC.

In regard to this clonotype: Since a much larger clone is just one base distant, this may be a read error. The chain uses TRBV18 and TRBJ2-7; TRBD1 matches 7 bases. Looked up from germline, CDR1 is KGHSH and CDR2 is LQKENI. There are 14 residues in the CDR3. DNA of the CDR3: TGTGCCTGCTCATCAGGGGGTCCGGGCTACGAGCAGTACTTC. It yields the protein CACSSGGPGYEQYF.

On this clonotype itself: One end of the junction fails to match germline, which may point to a read error. The chain links TRBV4-3 to TRBJ2-3; D is perhaps TRBD1 (5 bases). Germline lookup yields CDR1 LGHNA and CDR2 YSLEER. The CDR3 consists of 16 residues. The CDR3 here is CASSQEGRVDTATQYF. The CDR3 coding sequence is TGCGCCAGCAGCCAAGAGGGCAGGGTGGACACAGCTACGCAGTATTTT.

Notes on this clonotype: A clone one base away is much larger, so this may be a read error. The CDR3 bases are TGTGCCACCACGACAGGATGGAGCACTGAAGCTTTCTTT. This sequence encodes CATTTGWSTEAFF. The rearrangement joins TRBV24-1 to TRBJ1-1; D possibly corresponds to TRBD1 (6 bases). Trimming cost V 8 bases and J 4 bases, with 13 bases left between them. The CDR3 contains 13 residues. Germline loops: CDR1 KGHDR, CDR2 SFDVKD.

J is TRBJ1-2 and V is TRBV4-2; D is perhaps TRBD1 (5 bases). Germline V gene data show CDR1 as LGHNA and CDR2 as YNFKEQ. Trimming removed 0 bases from V and 11 bases from J, with 19 bases in between. The CDR3 contains 15 residues. CDR3 protein: CASSQEGSAGLSYTF. CDR3 sequence (DNA): TGTGCCAGCAGCCAAGAAGGGAGCGCGGGGCTGAGTTACACCTTC.

The chain has TRBV6-5 and TRBJ2-7; perhaps TRBD1 as D (5 bases). This CDR3 contains 14 residues. The germline V and J ends were trimmed by 2 bases and 2 bases, with 10 bases remaining between them. Germline CDR1 and CDR2: MNHEY and SVGAGI. CDR3 region: CASSYQTETYEQYF. CDR3 DNA: TGTGCCAGCAGTTACCAGACAGAGACCTACGAGCAGTACTTC.

Points on this clonotype: This clone may be a read error of a much larger clone one base away. The J gene is TRBJ2-2, the V gene TRBV5-1; D could derive from TRBD1 or TRBD2 (5 bases each). CDR3 size: 12 residues. Germline CDR1 SGHRS, CDR2 YFSETQ. V was clipped by 10 bases and J by 6 bases, with 13 bases between them. The DNA of the CDR3 is TGCGCCGGCAATGGGGGAGCCGGGGAGCTGTTTTTT. It codes for CAGNGGAGELFF.

In regard to this clonotype: A read error may be the cause here, since a much bigger clone is one base away. This chain joins TRBV28 and TRBJ2-7; D may be TRBD1 (6 bases). This CDR3 region has 14 residues. The V end lost 6 bases, the J end lost 2 bases, and 14 bases lay between the germline ends. Germline CDR1 MDHEN, CDR2 SYDVKM. The CDR3 spells CASSPRTAPYEQYF. The CDR3 DNA reads as TGTGCCAGCAGCCCAAGGACAGCCCCCTACGAGCAGTACTTC.

This clonotype was counted at least ten times. The chain couples TRBV7-3 to TRBJ2-5; possible D gene TRBD2, 5 bases. Germline V CDR1 and CDR2: SGHTA, FQGTGA. The germline V and J ends were trimmed by 0 bases and 3 bases, with 14 bases remaining between them. This CDR3 spans 16 amino acids. The CDR3, as DNA: TGTGCCAGCAGCTTAACGAGTCCGGGAAACAAAGAGACCCAGTACTTC. Amino acids: CASSLTSPGNKETQYF.

The rearrangement uses TRBV7-6 and TRBJ1-1; D remains ambiguous. The germline V and J ends were trimmed by 1 base and 2 bases, with 8 bases remaining between them. Germline V gene lookup returns CDR1 SGHVS and CDR2 FNYEAQ. The CDR3 spans 14 residues. The CDR3 nucleotides read TGTGCCAGCAGCTTAGTCGCAGCAAACACTGAAGCTTTCTTT. As protein: CASSLVAANTEAFF.

This clonotype occurred a few times. This chain links TRBV4-3 with TRBJ2-4, with 8 nucleotides matching TRBD1. The V segment lost 3 bases and the J segment 6 bases; nucleotides outside the gene matches: 10. The CDR3 loop spans 16 amino acids. Germline loops: CDR1 LGHNA, CDR2 YSLEER. The CDR3 loop reads CASSQAGIGQGNIQYF. As DNA, the CDR3 is TGCGCCAGCAGCCAGGCCGGAATAGGACAGGGAAACATTCAGTACTTC.

This clonotype has more than one count but fewer than ten. V is TRBV9 and J is TRBJ2-7, with 7 bases identical to TRBD1. CDR3 length: 14 amino acids. V shed 0 bases, J shed 3 bases, and the junction held 3 bases outside the gene matches. The germline gives CDR1 SGDLS, CDR2 YYNGEE. This CDR3 reads CASSVEAGGYEQYF. The CDR3 DNA reads TGTGCCAGCAGCGTAGAGGCAGGGGGCTACGAGCAGTACTTC.

Worth noting for this clonotype: Germline and junction disagree at one end, which may indicate a read error. The chain carries TRBV20-1 and TRBJ2-7; 7 bases are a match to TRBD2. There are 13 residues in the CDR3. Per germline, CDR1 DFQATT and CDR2 SNEGSKA (reference sequence). As DNA, the CDR3 is TGCGGTGCTAGGGAGACCCGGGGGGACGAGCAGTACTTC. As protein: CGARETRGDEQYF.